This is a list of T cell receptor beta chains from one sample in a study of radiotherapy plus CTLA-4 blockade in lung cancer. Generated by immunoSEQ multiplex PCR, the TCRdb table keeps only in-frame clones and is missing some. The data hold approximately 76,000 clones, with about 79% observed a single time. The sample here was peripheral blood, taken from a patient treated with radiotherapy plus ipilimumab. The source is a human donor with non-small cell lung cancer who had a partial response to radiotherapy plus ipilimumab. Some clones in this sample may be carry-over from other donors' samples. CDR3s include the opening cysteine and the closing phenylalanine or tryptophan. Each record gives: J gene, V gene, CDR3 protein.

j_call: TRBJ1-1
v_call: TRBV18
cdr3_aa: CASSMHRFDAGGNTEAFF

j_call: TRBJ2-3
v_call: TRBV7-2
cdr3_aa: CASSPTSVVTQYF

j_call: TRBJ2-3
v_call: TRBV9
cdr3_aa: CASSGRGDTQYF

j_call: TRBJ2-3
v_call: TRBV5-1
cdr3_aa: CASRKAGVRDTQYF

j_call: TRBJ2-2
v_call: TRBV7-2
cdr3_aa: CASSWIQVTGELFF

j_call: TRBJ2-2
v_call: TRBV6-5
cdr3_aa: CATNPGFLNTGELFF

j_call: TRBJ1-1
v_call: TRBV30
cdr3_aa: CAWSRVMNTEAFF

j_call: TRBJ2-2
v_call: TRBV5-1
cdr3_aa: CASSLWQNTGELFF

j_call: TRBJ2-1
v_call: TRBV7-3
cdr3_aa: CASSLVAGGLHEQFF

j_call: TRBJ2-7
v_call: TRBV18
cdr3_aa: CASSVQKLSGSSYEQYF

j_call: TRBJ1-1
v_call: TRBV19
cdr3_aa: CASINDLNTEAFF

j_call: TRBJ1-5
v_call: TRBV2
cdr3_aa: CASSGGNQPQHF

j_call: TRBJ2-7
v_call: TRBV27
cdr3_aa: CASRGGYSYEQYF